There are a few counts of the clone carrying this T cell receptor beta chain. This sample was taken from a study of blood T cells in healthy people across ages. Together with a sample-barcoded 5' primer, a J-beta primer mix was included in a second PCR lasting roughly 7 to 11 cycles. TCRdb itself ran the 5' RACE reads through MiXCR, one entry per CDR3 protein. Of around 900,000 distinct CDR3 sequences listed, roughly half are singletons. Trimming cost V 3 bases and J 8 bases, with 16 bases left between them. The CDR3 is 13 residues long. Germline assignment: CDR1 SQVTM and CDR2 ANQGSEA. This chain connects TRBV29-1 to TRBJ1-1, with D perhaps matching TRBD1 (6 bases). Sequencing used blood. This clonotype was obtained from a woman aged 60-75 years in good health. CDR3 coding DNA: TGCAGCGTTGATCGCGAATTAAGGGGGGAAGCTTTCTTT. Its translation is CSVDRELRGEAFF.